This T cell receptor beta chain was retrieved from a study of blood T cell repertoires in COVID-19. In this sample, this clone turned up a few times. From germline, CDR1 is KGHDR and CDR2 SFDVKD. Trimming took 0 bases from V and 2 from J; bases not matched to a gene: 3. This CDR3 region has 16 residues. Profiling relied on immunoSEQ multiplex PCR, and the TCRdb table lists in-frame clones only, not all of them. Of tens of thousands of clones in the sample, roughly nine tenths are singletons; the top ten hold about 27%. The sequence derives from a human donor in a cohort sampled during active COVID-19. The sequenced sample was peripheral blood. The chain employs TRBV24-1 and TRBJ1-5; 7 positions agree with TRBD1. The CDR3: CATSDLKGAGNQPQHF. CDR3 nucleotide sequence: TGTGCCACCAGTGATTTGAAGGGGGCAGGCAATCAGCCCCAGCATTTT.